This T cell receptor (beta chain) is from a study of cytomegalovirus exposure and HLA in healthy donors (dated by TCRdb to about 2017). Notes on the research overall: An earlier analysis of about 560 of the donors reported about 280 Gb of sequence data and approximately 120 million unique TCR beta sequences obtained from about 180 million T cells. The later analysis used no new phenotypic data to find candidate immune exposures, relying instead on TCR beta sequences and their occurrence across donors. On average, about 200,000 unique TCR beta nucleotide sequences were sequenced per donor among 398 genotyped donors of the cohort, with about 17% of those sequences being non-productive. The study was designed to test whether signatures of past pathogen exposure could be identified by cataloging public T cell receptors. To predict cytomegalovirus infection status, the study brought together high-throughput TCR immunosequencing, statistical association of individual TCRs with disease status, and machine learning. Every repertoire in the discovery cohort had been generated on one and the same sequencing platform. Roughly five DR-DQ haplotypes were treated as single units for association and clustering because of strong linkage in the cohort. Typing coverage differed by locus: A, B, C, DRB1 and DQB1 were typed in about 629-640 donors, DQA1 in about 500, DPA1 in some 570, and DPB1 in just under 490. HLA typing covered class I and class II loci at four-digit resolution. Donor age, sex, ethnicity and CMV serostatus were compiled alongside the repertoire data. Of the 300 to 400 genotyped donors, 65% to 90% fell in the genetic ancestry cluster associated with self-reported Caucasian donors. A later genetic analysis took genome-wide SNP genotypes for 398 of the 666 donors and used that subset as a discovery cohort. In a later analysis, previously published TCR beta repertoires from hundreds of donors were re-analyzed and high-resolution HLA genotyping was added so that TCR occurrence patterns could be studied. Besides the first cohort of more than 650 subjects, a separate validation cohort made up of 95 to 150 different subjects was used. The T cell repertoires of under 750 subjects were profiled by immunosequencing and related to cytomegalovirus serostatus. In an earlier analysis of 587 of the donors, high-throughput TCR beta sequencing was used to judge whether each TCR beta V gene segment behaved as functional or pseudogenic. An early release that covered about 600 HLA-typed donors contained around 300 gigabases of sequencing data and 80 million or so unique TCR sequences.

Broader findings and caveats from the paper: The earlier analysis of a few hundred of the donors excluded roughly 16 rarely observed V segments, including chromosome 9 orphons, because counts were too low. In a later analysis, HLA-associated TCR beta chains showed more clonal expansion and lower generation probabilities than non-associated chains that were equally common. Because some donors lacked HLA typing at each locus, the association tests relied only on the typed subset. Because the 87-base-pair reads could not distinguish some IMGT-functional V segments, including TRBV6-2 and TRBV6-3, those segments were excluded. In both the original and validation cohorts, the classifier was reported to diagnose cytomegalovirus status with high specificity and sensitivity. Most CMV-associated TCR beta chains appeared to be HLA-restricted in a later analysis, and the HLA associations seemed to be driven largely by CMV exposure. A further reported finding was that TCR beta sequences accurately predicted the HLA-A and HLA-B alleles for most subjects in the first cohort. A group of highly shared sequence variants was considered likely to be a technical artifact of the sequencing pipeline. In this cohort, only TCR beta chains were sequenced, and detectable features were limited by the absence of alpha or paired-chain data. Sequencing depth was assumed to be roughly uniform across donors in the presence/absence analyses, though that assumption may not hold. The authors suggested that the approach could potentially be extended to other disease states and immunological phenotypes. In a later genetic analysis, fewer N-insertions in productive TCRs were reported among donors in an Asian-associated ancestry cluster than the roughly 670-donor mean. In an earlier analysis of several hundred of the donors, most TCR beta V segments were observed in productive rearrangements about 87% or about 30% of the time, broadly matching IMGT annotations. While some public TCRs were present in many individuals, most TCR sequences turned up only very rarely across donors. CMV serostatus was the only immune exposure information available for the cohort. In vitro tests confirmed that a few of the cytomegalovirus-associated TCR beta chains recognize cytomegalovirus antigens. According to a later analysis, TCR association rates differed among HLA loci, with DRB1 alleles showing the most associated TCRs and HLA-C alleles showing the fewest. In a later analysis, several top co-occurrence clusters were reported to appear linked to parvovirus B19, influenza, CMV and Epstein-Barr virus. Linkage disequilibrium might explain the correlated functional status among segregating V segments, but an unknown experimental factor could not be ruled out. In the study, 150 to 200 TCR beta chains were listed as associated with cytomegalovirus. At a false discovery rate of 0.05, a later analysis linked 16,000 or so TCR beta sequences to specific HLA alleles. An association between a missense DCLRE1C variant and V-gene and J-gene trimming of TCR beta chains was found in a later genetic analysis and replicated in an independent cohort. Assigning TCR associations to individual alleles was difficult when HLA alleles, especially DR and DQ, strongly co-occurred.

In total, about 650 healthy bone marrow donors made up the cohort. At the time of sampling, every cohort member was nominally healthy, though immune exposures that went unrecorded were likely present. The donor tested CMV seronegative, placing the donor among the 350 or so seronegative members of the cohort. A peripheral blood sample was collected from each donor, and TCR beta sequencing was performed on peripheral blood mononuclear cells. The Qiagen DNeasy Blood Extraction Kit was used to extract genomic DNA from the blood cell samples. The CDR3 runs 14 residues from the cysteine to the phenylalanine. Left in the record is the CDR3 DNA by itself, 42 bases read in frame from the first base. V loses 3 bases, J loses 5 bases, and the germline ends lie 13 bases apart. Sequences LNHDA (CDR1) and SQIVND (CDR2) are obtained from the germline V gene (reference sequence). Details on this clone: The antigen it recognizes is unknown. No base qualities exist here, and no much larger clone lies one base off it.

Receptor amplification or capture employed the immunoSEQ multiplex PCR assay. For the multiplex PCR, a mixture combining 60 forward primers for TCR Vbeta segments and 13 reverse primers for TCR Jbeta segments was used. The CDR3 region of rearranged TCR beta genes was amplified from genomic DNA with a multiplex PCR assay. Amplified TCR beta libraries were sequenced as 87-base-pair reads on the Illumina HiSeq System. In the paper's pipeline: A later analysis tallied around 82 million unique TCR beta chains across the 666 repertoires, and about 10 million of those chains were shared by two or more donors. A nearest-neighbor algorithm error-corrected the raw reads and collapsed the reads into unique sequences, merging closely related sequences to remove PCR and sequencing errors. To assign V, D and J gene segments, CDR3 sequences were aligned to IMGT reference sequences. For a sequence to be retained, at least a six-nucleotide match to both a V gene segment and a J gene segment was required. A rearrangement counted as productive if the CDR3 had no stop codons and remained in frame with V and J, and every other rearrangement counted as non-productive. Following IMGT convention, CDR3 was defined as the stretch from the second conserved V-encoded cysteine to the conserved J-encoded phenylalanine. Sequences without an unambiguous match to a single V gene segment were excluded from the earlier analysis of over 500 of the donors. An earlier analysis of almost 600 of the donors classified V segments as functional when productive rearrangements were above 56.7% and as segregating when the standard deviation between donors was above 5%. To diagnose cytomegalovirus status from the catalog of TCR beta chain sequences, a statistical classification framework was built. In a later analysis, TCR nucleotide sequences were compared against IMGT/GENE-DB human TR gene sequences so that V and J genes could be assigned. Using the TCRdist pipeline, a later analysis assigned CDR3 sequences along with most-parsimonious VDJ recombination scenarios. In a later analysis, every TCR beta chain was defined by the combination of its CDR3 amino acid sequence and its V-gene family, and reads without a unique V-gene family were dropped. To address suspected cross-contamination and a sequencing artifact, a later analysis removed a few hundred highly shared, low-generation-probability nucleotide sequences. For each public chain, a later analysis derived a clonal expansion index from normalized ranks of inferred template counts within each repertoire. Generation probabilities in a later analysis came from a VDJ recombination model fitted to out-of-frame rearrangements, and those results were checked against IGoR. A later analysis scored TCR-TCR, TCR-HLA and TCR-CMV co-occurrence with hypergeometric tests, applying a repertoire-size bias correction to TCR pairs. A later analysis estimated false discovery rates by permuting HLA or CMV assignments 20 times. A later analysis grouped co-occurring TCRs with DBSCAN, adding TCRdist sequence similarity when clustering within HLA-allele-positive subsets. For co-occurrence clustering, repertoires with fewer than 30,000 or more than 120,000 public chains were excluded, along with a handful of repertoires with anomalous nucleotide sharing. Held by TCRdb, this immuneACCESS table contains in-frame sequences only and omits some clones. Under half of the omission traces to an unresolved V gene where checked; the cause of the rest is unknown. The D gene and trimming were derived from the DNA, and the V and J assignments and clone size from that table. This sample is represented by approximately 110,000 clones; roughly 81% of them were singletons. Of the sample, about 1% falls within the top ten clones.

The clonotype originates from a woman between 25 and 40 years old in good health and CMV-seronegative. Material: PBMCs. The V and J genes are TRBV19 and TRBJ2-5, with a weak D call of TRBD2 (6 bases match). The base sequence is TGTGCCAGTAGTATTACAACTAGCCTGGAGACCCAGTACTTC. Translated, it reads CASSITTSLETQYF.